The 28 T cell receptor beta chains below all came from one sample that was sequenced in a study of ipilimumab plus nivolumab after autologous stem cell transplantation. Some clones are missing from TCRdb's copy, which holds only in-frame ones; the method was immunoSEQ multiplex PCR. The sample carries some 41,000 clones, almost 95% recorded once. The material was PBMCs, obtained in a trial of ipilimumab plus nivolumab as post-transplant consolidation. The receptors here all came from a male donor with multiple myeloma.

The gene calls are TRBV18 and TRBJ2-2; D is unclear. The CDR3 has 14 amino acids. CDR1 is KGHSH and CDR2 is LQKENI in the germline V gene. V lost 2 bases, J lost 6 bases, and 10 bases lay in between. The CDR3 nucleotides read TGTGCCAGCTCACCAGGACGATCCGCCGGGGAGCTGTTTTTT. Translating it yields CASSPGRSAGELFF.

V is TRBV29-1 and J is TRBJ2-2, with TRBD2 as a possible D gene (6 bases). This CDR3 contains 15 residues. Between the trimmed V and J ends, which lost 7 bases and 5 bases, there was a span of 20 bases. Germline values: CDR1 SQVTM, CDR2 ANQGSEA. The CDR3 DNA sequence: TGCAGCGCATGGGGGGACGGACTTGGGACCGGGGAGCTGTTTTTT. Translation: CSAWGDGLGTGELFF.

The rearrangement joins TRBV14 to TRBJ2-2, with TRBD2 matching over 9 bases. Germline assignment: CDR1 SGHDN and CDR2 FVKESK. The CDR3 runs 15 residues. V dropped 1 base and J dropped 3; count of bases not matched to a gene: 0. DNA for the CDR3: TGTGCCAGCAGCCAAGTAGCGGGAGACACCGGGGAGCTGTTTTTT. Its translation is CASSQVAGDTGELFF.

CDR3 in DNA: TGTGCCAGCAGCTTTACTAGCGGGAGGGGCGCAGATACGCAGTATTTT. It translates to CASSFTSGRGADTQYF. The chain carries TRBV7-9 and TRBJ2-3; 13 bases map to TRBD2. This CDR3 contains 16 residues. Germline-derived CDR1 and CDR2 are SEHNR and FQNEAQ (reference sequence). V gave up 3 bases and J gave up 4 bases; unmatched junction bases: 4.

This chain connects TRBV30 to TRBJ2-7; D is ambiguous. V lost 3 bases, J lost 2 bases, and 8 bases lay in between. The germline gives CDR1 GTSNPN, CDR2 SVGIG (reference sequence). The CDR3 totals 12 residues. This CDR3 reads CAWRTVPYEQYF. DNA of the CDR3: TGTGCCTGGAGGACTGTACCCTACGAGCAGTACTTC.

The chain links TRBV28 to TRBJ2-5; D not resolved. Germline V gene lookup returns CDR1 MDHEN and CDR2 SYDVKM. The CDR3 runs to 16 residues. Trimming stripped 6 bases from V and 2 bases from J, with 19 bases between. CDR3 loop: CASSQSAGPSQETQYF. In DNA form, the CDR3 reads TGTGCCAGCAGCCAAAGTGCCGGGCCCTCGCAAGAGACCCAGTACTTC.

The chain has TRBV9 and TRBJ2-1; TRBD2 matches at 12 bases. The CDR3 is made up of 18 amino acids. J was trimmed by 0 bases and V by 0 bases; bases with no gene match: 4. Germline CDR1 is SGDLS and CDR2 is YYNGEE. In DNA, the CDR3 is TGTGCCAGCAGCGTAGTCGGACTAGCGGGGAGCTCCTACAATGAGCAGTTCTTC. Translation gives CASSVVGLAGSSYNEQFF.

The DNA of the CDR3 is TGTGCCAGCAGCTTGGCCGGGTCGGGGGGGCCTGGGAGCACAGATACGCAGTATTTT. Translated, it gives CASSLAGSGGPGSTDTQYF. The chain combines TRBV5-4 with TRBJ2-3, with 8 bases lining up with TRBD2. CDR1 and CDR2 (germline): SGHNT, YYREEE (reference sequence). The CDR3 consists of 19 residues. J lost 0 bases, V lost 0 bases, and 12 bases had no gene match.

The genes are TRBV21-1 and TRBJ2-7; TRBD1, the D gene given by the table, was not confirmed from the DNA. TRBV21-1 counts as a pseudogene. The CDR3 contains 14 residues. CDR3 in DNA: TGTGCCAGCCGGACAGAGGAAGGCGCCTACGAGCAGTACTTC. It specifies CASRTEEGAYEQYF.

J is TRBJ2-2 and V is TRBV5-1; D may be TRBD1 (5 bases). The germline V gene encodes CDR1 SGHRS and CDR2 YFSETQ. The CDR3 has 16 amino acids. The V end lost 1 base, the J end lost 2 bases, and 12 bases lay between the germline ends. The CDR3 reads CASSLLRGFNTGELFF. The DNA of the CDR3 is TGCGCCAGCAGCTTGTTAAGGGGATTCAACACCGGGGAGCTGTTTTTT.

In DNA, the CDR3 is TGTGCCAGCAGTAACAGAGTTGGCTACACCTTC. Amino acid sequence: CASSNRVGYTF. This rearrangement joins TRBV6-6 to TRBJ1-2; D not certain. Trimming left V 5 bases short and J 7 bases short, with 8 bases between. The CDR3 spans 11 residues. CDR1 and CDR2 (germline): MNHNY, SVGAGI (reference sequence).

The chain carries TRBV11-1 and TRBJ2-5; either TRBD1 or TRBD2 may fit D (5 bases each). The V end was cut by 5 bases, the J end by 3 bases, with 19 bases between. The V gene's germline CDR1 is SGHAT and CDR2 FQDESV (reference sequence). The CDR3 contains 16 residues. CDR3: CASSGAWQGREETQYF. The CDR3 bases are TGTGCCAGCAGCGGAGCTTGGCAGGGACGGGAAGAGACCCAGTACTTC.

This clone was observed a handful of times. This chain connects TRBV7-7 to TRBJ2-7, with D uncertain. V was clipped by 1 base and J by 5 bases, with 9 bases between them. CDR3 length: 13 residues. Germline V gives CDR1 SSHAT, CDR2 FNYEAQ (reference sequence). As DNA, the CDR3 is TGTGCCAGCAGCTTAGGGATGGGGAACGAGCAGTACTTC. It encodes CASSLGMGNEQYF.

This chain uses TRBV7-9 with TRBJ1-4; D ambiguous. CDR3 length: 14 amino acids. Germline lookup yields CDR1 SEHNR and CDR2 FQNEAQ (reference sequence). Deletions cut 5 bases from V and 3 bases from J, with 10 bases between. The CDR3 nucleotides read TGTGCCAGCAGCCCGGGTGCAGCTAATGAAAAACTGTTTTTT. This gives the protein CASSPGAANEKLFF. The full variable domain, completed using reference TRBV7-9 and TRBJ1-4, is DTGVSQNPRHKITKRGQNVTFRCDPISEHNRLYWYRQTLGQGPEFLTYFQNEAQLEKSRLLSDRFSAERPKGSFSTLEIQRTEQGDSAMYLCASSPGAANEKLFFGSGTQLSVL.

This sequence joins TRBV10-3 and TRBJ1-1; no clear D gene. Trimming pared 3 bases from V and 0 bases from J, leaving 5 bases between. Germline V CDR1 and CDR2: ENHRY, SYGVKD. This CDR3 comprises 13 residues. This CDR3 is CAISDRLNTEAFF. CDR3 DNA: TGTGCCATCAGTGACAGGTTGAACACTGAAGCTTTCTTT.

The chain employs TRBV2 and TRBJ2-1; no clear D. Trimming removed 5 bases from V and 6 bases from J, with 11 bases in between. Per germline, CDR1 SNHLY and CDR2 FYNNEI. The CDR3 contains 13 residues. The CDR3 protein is CASSIDNLNEQFF. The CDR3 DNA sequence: TGTGCCAGCAGTATCGACAACCTCAATGAGCAGTTCTTC.

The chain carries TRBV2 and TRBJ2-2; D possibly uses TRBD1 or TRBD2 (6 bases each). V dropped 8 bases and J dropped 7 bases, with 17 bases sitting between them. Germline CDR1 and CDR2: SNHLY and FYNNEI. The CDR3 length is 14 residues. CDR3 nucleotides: TGTGCCAGCGGTTTGGGGGGCTTGAACGGGGAGCTGTTTTTT. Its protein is CASGLGGLNGELFF.

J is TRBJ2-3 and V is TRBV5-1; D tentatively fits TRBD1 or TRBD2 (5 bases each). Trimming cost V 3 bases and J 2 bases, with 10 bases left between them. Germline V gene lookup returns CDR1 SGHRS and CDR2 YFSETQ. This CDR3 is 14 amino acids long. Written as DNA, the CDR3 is TGCGCCAGCAGCTCCCCCGGGGCCACAGATACGCAGTATTTT. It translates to CASSSPGATDTQYF.

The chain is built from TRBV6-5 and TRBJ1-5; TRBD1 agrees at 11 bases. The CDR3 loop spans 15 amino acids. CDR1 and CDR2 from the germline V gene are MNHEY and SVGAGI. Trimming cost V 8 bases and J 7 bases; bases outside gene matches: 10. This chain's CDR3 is CASGTDRGLDQPQHF. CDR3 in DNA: TGTGCCAGCGGGACGGACAGGGGGCTCGACCAGCCCCAGCATTTT.

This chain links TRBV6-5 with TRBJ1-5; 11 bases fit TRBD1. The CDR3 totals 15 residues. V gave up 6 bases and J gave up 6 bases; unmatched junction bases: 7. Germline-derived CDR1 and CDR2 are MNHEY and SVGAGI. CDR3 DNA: TGTGCCAGCAGACCGGACAGGGGGCAATCTCAGCCCCAGCATTTT. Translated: CASRPDRGQSQPQHF.

CDR3 loop: CASSVSQTSGSYNEQFF. The DNA for the CDR3 is TGTGCCAGCAGCGTGTCCCAGACTAGCGGGAGCTACAATGAGCAGTTCTTC. This sequence joins TRBV9 and TRBJ2-1; 12 nucleotides match TRBD2. V lost 2 bases and J lost 3; bases outside the gene matches: 6. The V gene's germline CDR1 is SGDLS and CDR2 YYNGEE. This CDR3 has 17 amino acids.

CDR3 DNA sequence: TGTGCCAGCTCACCAGCGGGACAGGGGGTAGGTAGCAATCAGCCCCAGCATTTT. Its protein product is CASSPAGQGVGSNQPQHF. V gene TRBV18 combines with J gene TRBJ1-5, with 11 nucleotides matching TRBD1. Germline trimming cut 2 bases from V and 0 bases from J; bases unmatched to any gene: 6. Germline CDR1 reads KGHSH; CDR2 reads LQKENI. The CDR3 length is 18 residues.

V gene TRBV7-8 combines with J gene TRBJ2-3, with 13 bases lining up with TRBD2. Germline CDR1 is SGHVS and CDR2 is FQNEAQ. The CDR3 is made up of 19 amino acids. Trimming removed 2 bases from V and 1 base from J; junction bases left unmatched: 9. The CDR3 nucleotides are TGTGCCAGCAGCTTATTACTAGCGGGGGGGCCCCGCGGCACAGATACGCAGTATTTT. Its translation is CASSLLLAGGPRGTDTQYF.

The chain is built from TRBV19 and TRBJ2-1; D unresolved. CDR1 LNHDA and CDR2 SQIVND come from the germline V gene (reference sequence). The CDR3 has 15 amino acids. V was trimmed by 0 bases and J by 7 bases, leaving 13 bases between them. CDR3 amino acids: CASSIDTDHWNEQFF. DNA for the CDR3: TGTGCCAGTAGTATAGATACTGACCACTGGAATGAGCAGTTCTTC.

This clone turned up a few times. The CDR3 loop is CASRGQVNTEAFF. In DNA, the CDR3 is TGTGCCAGCAGGGGACAGGTGAACACTGAAGCTTTCTTT. The chain links TRBV2 to TRBJ1-1; 8 bases map to TRBD1. The CDR3 consists of 13 residues. Trimming at V came to 6 bases and at J to 0 bases, leaving 0 bases not matched to a gene. Per the germline V gene, CDR1 is SNHLY and CDR2 is FYNNEI.

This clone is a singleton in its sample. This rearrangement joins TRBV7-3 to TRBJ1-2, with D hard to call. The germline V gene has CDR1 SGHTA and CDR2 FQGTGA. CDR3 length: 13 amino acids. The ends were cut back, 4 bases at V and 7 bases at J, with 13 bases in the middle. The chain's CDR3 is CASSSQTEGGYTF. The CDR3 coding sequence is TGTGCCAGCAGCTCTCAAACGGAGGGTGGCTACACCTTC.

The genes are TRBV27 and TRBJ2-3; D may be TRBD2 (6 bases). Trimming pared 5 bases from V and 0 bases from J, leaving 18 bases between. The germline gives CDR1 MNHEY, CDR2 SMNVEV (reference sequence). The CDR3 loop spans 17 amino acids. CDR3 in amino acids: CASSAKIAAFSTDTQYF. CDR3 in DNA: TGTGCCAGCAGTGCCAAGATAGCGGCTTTTAGCACAGATACGCAGTATTTT.

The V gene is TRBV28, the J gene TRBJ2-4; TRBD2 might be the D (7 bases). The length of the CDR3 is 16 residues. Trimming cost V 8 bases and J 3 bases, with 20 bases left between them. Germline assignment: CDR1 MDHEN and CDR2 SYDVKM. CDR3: CASATAGASGKNIQYF. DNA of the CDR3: TGTGCCAGCGCAACTGCGGGGGCTAGCGGCAAAAACATTCAGTACTTC.